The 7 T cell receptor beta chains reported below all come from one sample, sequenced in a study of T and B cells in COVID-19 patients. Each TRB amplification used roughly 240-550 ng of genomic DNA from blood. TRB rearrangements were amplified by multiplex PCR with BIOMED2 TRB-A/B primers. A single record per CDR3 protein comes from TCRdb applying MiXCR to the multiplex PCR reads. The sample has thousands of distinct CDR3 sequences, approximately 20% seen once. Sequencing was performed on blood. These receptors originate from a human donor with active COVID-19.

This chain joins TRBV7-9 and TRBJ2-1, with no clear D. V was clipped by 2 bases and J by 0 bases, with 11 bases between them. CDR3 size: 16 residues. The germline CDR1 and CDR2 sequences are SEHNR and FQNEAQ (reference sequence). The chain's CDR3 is CASSLKGISSYNEQFF. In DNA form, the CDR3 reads TGTGCCAGCAGCTTAAAGGGAATAAGCTCCTACAATGAGCAGTTCTTC.

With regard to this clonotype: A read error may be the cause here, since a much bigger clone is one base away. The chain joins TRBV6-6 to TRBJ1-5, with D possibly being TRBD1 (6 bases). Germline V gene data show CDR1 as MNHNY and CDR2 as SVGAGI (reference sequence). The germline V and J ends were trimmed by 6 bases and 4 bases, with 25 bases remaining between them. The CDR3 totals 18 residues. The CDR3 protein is CASSKRSGQSYRNQPQHF. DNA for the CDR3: TGTGCCAGCAGCAAGAGATCGGGACAAAGTTATCGAAATCAGCCCCAGCATTTT.

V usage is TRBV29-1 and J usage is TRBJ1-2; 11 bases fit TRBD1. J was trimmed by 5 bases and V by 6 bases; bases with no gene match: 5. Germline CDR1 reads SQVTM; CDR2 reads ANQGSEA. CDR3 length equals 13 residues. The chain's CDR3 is CSVAGTGGYGYTF. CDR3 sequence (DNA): TGCAGCGTCGCCGGGACAGGGGGATATGGCTACACCTTC.

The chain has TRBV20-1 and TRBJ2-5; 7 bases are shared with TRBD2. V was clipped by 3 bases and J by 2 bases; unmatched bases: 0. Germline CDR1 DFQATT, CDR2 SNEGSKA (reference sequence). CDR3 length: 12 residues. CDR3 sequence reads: CSASGGQETQYF. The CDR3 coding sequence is TGCAGTGCTAGCGGGGGGCAAGAGACCCAGTACTTC.

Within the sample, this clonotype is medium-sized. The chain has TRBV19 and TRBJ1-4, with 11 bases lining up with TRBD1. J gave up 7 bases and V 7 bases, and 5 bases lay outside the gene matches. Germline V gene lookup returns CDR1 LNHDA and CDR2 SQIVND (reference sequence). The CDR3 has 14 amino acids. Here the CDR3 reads CASIPGTGGEKLFF. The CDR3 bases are TGTGCCAGTATCCCCGGGACAGGGGGTGAAAAACTGTTTTTT.

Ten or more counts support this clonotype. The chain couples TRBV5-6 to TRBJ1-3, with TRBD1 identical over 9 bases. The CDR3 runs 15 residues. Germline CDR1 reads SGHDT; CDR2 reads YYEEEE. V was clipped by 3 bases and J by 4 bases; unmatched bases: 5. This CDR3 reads CASSSQGARGNTIYF. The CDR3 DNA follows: TGTGCCAGCAGCTCACAGGGGGCGCGAGGAAACACCATATATTTT.

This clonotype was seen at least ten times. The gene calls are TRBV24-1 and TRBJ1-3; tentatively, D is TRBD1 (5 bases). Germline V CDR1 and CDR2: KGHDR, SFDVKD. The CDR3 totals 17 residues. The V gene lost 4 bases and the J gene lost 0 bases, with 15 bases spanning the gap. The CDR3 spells CATSDSRDWTSGNTIYF. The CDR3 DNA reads TGTGCCACCAGTGACTCTCGGGACTGGACCTCTGGAAACACCATATATTTT.